A selection of T cell receptor beta chains follows, all from one sample in a study of beta chain features in type 1 diabetes. Assay used: immunoSEQ multiplex PCR; TCRdb lists only in-frame clones, some missing. Among 600,000 to 650,000 clones, 15% to 18% were seen once, and the ten largest hold approximately 0.087%. The sequenced material came from naive CD4+ T cells from blood. Source of these receptors: a man aged 18 to 30 in good health. CDR3s include the opening cysteine and the closing phenylalanine or tryptophan. The D gene is left open where the match is weak. Some rows have no size entry. The others give once, few or many, or a class for an expanded clone.

D gene,clone size,J gene,V gene,CDR3 protein,CDR3 DNA
-,few,TRBJ1-2,TRBV29-1,CSALEEGVGYGYTF,TGCAGCGCCCTCGAAGAGGGGGTAGGGTATGGCTACACCTTC
-,-,TRBJ2-7,TRBV28,CASSFDSFNPYEQYF,TGTGCCAGCAGTTTTGATAGCTTCAACCCCTACGAGCAGTACTTC
-,few,TRBJ2-1,TRBV9,CASSVGTSSYNEQFF,TGTGCCAGCAGCGTAGGGACAAGCTCCTACAATGAGCAGTTCTTC
-,-,TRBJ2-2,TRBV5-6,CASSFYTGELFF,TGTGCCAGCAGCTTTTACACCGGGGAGCTGTTTTTT
-,few,TRBJ1-1,TRBV27,CASRTGSRAEAFF,TGTGCCAGCAGAACAGGGTCGCGGGCTGAAGCTTTCTTT
TRBD1,-,TRBJ1-3,TRBV7-9,CASSPTGGSSGNTIYF,TGTGCCAGCAGTCCCACAGGGGGCAGCTCTGGAAACACCATATATTTT
-,-,TRBJ2-5,TRBV20-1,CSALQETQYF,TGCAGTGCGCTCCAAGAGACCCAGTACTTC
TRBD2,few,TRBJ2-3,TRBV28,CASRRSGRVDKGQYF,TGTGCCAGTCGACGAAGCGGGAGGGTAGATAAAGGGCAGTATTTT
-,-,TRBJ2-7,TRBV7-2,CASSLGNRPYEQYF,TGTGCCAGCAGCTTAGGTAACAGACCCTACGAGCAGTACTTC
-,-,TRBJ2-3,TRBV5-1,CASSLGTRTVGIVTQYF,TGCGCCAGCAGCTTGGGGACCCGCACCGTGGGGATCGTCACGCAGTATTTT
-,few,TRBJ2-7,TRBV5-4,CASSLDLSRAYEQYF,TGTGCCAGCAGTTTGGACCTCTCACGGGCTTACGAGCAGTACTTC
TRBD1,-,TRBJ2-2,TRBV9,CASRSGTGPGELFF,TGTGCCAGCAGGTCCGGGACAGGGCCCGGGGAGCTGTTTTTT
-,few,TRBJ2-7,TRBV7-9,CASSPDLAIGRATYEQYF,TGTGCCAGCAGCCCCGACTTAGCCATCGGTAGGGCCACCTACGAGCAGTACTTC
TRBD2,few,TRBJ2-5,TRBV7-2,CASSRLAGMKTQYF,TGTGCCAGCAGCCGACTAGCGGGGATGAAGACCCAGTACTTC
-,-,TRBJ2-5,TRBV19,CASSPDWNQETQYF,TGTGCCAGTAGTCCGGACTGGAACCAAGAGACCCAGTACTTC
-,-,TRBJ1-4,TRBV2,CASSGWATNEKLFF,TGTGCCAGCAGTGGCTGGGCAACTAATGAAAAACTGTTTTTT